These T cell receptor beta chains were read from a single sample in a study of blood T cell repertoires in COVID-19. Only in-frame clones appear in the TCRdb table, and some are missing; sequencing was by immunoSEQ multiplex PCR. Counted here are about 160,000 clones, more than 70% occurring once; the ten biggest clones make up about 5.6%. The sample consisted of PBMCs or T cells enriched from blood (not recorded which). The receptors come from a man aged 35 to 55 who had recovered from COVID-19. Both conserved end residues are part of each CDR3. The D gene is left open where the match is weak. Clone size is stated in some rows and not others, as once, few, many or a class when expanded.

D gene	V gene	clone size	J gene	CDR3 protein	CDR3 DNA
NA	TRBV6-5	NA	TRBJ1-2	CASSDTGTKIHGYTF	TGTGCCAGCAGCGACACCGGGACAAAAATCCATGGCTACACCTTC
TRBD1	TRBV30	once	TRBJ1-2	CAWVSRQGAFYGYTF	TGTGCCTGGGTATCTAGACAGGGGGCCTTCTATGGCTACACCTTC
NA	TRBV5-1	NA	TRBJ2-5	CASSPRVDSETQYF	TGCGCCAGCAGCCCACGCGTGGATAGCGAGACCCAGTACTTC
TRBD1	TRBV4-2	NA	TRBJ2-6	CASSQLWTGALSSGANVLTF	TGTGCCAGCAGCCAACTCTGGACAGGGGCGCTCTCGTCTGGGGCCAACGTCCTGACTTTC
TRBD1	TRBV6-5	NA	TRBJ1-2	CASSYRGQGANYGYTF	TGTGCCAGCAGTTACAGAGGACAGGGGGCGAACTATGGCTACACCTTC
TRBD1	TRBV5-1	NA	TRBJ2-2	CASSITGTVNTGELFF	TGCGCCAGCAGCATTACCGGGACAGTGAACACCGGGGAGCTGTTTTTT
TRBD1	TRBV12-3/TRBV12-4	NA	TRBJ1-5	CASKVQGNQPQHF	TGTGCCAGCAAGGTACAGGGGAATCAGCCCCAGCATTTT
TRBD1	TRBV7-9	NA	TRBJ1-1	CASSLPWAGGMLNTEAFF	TGTGCCAGCAGCTTACCCTGGGCAGGGGGCATGTTGAACACTGAAGCTTTCTTT
NA	TRBV14	NA	TRBJ1-1	CASGGSGRTEAFF	TGTGCCAGCGGTGGATCAGGGAGGACTGAAGCTTTCTTT
TRBD1	TRBV10-3	NA	TRBJ1-5	CAIRGTGSNQPQHF	TGTGCCATCAGGGGGACAGGGAGCAATCAGCCCCAGCATTTT
NA	TRBV2	NA	TRBJ2-3	CASTATSSVSSTDTQYF	TGTGCCAGCACCGCGACCTCTAGTGTCTCTAGCACAGATACGCAGTATTTT
NA	TRBV3-1/TRBV3-2	NA	TRBJ2-1	CASSQPPDYNEQFF	TGTGCCAGCAGCCAACCTCCAGATTACAATGAGCAGTTCTTC
TRBD1	TRBV6-1	NA	TRBJ1-2	CASSEGGQGAGGYTF	TGTGCCAGCAGTGAAGGGGGACAGGGGGCAGGTGGCTACACCTTC
TRBD2	TRBV4-2	NA	TRBJ2-1	CASSQAGLAENNEQFF	TGTGCCAGCAGCCAGGCGGGGCTAGCGGAGAACAATGAGCAGTTCTTC
NA	TRBV9	NA	TRBJ1-5	CASSVTGGSQPQHF	TGTGCCAGCAGCGTAACCGGGGGGAGTCAGCCCCAGCATTTT
NA	TRBV4-1	NA	TRBJ1-1	CASSQVNPGNTEAFF	TGCGCCAGCAGCCAAGTCAATCCAGGGAACACTGAAGCTTTCTTT
TRBD1	TRBV6-5	NA	TRBJ2-3	CASRRTGDTQYF	TGTGCCAGCAGGAGGACAGGAGATACGCAGTATTTT
NA	TRBV7-8	NA	TRBJ2-5	CASSGWEPSSQETQYF	TGTGCCAGCAGCGGGTGGGAGCCGTCCTCGCAAGAGACCCAGTACTTC
TRBD1	TRBV11-2	NA	TRBJ1-3	CASSPFQGAVGNTIYF	TGTGCCAGCAGCCCCTTCCAGGGGGCGGTTGGAAACACCATATATTTT
TRBD2	TRBV3-1/TRBV3-2	NA	TRBJ2-1	CASSQRGVGGGAYNEQFF	TGTGCCAGCAGCCAAAGGGGAGTAGGCGGGGGGGCCTACAATGAGCAGTTCTTC
NA	TRBV5-1	NA	TRBJ1-4	CASSLAGSNEKLFF	TGCGCCAGCAGCTTAGCCGGGAGTAATGAAAAACTGTTTTTT
NA	TRBV9	NA	TRBJ1-2	CASSVNGEMGGYTF	TGTGCCAGCAGCGTAAACGGGGAGATGGGAGGCTACACCTTC
TRBD1	TRBV3-1/TRBV3-2	NA	TRBJ1-4	CASSQGQGAREEKLFF	TGTGCCAGCAGCCAGGGACAGGGGGCGCGCGAGGAAAAACTGTTTTTT
TRBD1	TRBV6-5	NA	TRBJ1-5	CASAQQGYSNQPQHF	TGTGCCAGCGCCCAACAGGGGTATAGCAATCAGCCCCAGCATTTT
TRBD1	TRBV2	NA	TRBJ2-5	CASRPGTGSETQYF	TGTGCCAGCAGGCCCGGGACAGGGAGCGAGACCCAGTACTTC
TRBD2	TRBV5-1	NA	TRBJ2-3	CASSLGSSGGTDTQYF	TGCGCCAGCAGCTTGGGGTCTAGCGGGGGAACAGATACGCAGTATTTT
TRBD1	TRBV9	once	TRBJ2-3	CASSEGQGFADTQYF	TGTGCCAGCAGCGAGGGACAGGGTTTCGCAGATACGCAGTATTTT
TRBD1	TRBV19	NA	TRBJ1-2	CASSIWDRDYGYTF	TGTGCCAGTAGTATATGGGACAGGGACTATGGCTACACCTTC
NA	TRBV6-5	NA	TRBJ1-1	CASSPTWVGTEAFF	TGTGCCAGCAGTCCGACATGGGTCGGCACTGAAGCTTTCTTT
NA	TRBV27	NA	TRBJ2-1	CASSLRGSLSYNEQFF	TGTGCCAGCAGTTTGCGAGGGTCGCTCTCCTACAATGAGCAGTTCTTC
NA	TRBV3-1/TRBV3-2	few	TRBJ1-1	CASSQAGRYAEAFF	TGTGCCAGCAGCCAGGCTGGGAGGTACGCTGAAGCTTTCTTT
TRBD2	TRBV2	once	TRBJ2-5	CASSVGSGGKETQYF	TGTGCCAGCAGTGTAGGTAGCGGGGGGAAGGAGACCCAGTACTTC
TRBD2	TRBV7-9	once	TRBJ2-1	CASSPGLAYNEQFF	TGTGCCAGCAGCCCGGGACTAGCGTACAATGAGCAGTTCTTC
NA	TRBV7-3	NA	TRBJ2-5	CASSLSGGMETQYF	TGTGCCAGCAGCTTGAGTGGAGGGATGGAGACCCAGTACTTC
TRBD1	TRBV5-1	NA	TRBJ2-3	CASSSNRGDTDTQYF	TGCGCCAGCAGCAGCAACAGGGGCGACACAGATACGCAGTATTTT
NA	TRBV21-1	NA	TRBJ1-6	CASSKGSRELVRNSPLHF	TGTGCCAGCAGCAAAGGTTCTCGGGAGTTGGTGCGTAATTCACCCCTCCACTTT
TRBD1	TRBV5-1	NA	TRBJ2-2	CASSLKQGTTGELFF	TGCGCCAGCAGCTTAAAACAGGGGACCACCGGGGAGCTGTTTTTT
NA	TRBV6-2/TRBV6-3	few	TRBJ1-3	CASRPSRGTIYF	TGTGCCAGCAGACCTTCCAGGGGCACCATATATTTT
NA	TRBV12-3/TRBV12-4	NA	TRBJ1-2	CASSLRSGYTF	TGTGCCAGCAGTTTAAGGAGTGGCTACACCTTC
NA	TRBV7-3	NA	TRBJ2-1	CASSFERGGREQFF	TGTGCCAGCAGCTTCGAAAGGGGGGGCCGAGAGCAGTTCTTC
NA	TRBV6-5	NA	TRBJ1-6	CASRFKGGNNSPLHF	TGTGCCAGCAGGTTTAAGGGGGGGAATAATTCACCCCTCCACTTT